This T cell receptor beta chain was observed in a study of T cell responses to AZD1222 COVID-19 vaccine. Regarding the study as a whole: The study identified only five or six AZD1222 recipients as seropositive at baseline. Spike as a whole was targeted by vaccine-associated CD4 TCRs, dominant at 160-218 and 743-854. Donors were mostly white British, more females; clonal diversity possibly underestimated. Reportedly, close to half of spike-specific TCRs are directed against unmutated variant regions.

With respect to this clone: The target antigen is unknown.

Germline loops: CDR1 MNHEY, CDR2 SVGAGI. This CDR3 region has 14 residues. Trimming cost V 6 bases and J 0 bases, with 9 bases left between them. Profiling relied on immunoSEQ multiplex PCR, and the TCRdb table lists in-frame clones only, not all of them. The sample includes over 150,000 clones, just over 90% of them seen just once. The TCR originated in an adult in good health. The material sequenced was peripheral blood, taken on day 0 of MenACWY control vaccination. V usage is TRBV6-5 and J usage is TRBJ1-3, with D perhaps TRBD1 (5 bases). CDR3: CASRGRLSGNTIYF. The CDR3 DNA follows: TGTGCCAGCAGGGGACGGCTCTCTGGAAACACCATATATTTT.